This is a list of T cell receptor beta chains from one sample in a study of response to subunit inactivated influenza vaccine. TCRdb re-analysed the RT-PCR reads in MiXCR, keeping a single row per CDR3 protein. The profile covers 650,000 to 850,000 distinct CDR3 sequences, with around 13% appearing a single time and 6.5% to 8.5% taken by the ten largest. Sequencing used PBMCs from blood, obtained approximately 15 days before vaccination. These receptors originate from a man aged 45-60 years who received an inactivated influenza vaccine. CDR3s include the opening cysteine and the closing phenylalanine or tryptophan. The order of the fields is D gene, J gene, V gene, clone size, CDR3 DNA, CDR3 protein. D genes are given only for firm matches. Clone size is stated in some rows and not others, as once, few, many or a class when expanded.

>.|TRBJ2-7|TRBV7-2|many
TGTGCCAGCAGCTTCCCCCCTCAAACCTACGAGCAGTACTTC
CASSFPPQTYEQYF
>TRBD2|TRBJ2-4|TRBV20-1|.
TGCAGTGCTAGAGGGACTAGCGGGGGACGAACGGCCAAAAACATTCAGTACTTC
CSARGTSGGRTAKNIQYF
>.|TRBJ2-5|TRBV6-5|.
TGTGCCAGCAGTATCACTCGGGCAGGACGGACGGAGACCCAGTACTTC
CASSITRAGRTETQYF
>TRBD1|TRBJ2-2|TRBV12-3/TRBV12-4|.
TGTGCCAGCAGTTGGGGGACAGGGGGCGTCCCCGGGGAGCTGTTTTTT
CASSWGTGGVPGELFF
>TRBD2|TRBJ2-1|TRBV28|.
TGTGCCAGCACTCCGGGACTAGCGGGGGGGTTCTCCTACAATGAGCAGTTCTTC
CASTPGLAGGFSYNEQFF
>.|TRBJ2-2|TRBV11-2|.
TGTGCCAGCAGCCCCTCCCTCTCCGGGGAGCTGTTTTTT
CASSPSLSGELFF
>TRBD1|TRBJ2-5|TRBV5-6|few
TGTGCCAGCAGCTTAATGGACAGGAAAGAGACCCAGTACTTC
CASSLMDRKETQYF
>.|TRBJ2-3|TRBV6-2/TRBV6-3|.
TGTGCCAGCAGCCTAACTATGACTGGGGGTAGTACGCAGTATTTT
CASSLTMTGGSTQYF
>.|TRBJ2-1|TRBV9|many
TGTGCCAGCAGCGTAGTGGGGGGTCGGGATGGGAGCTCCTACAATGAGCAGTTCTTC
CASSVVGGRDGSSYNEQFF
>TRBD1|TRBJ2-5|TRBV5-4|few
TGTGCCAGCAGCTCAAAACAGGGGGCGGGAGAGACCCAGTACTTC
CASSSKQGAGETQYF
>TRBD1|TRBJ2-7|TRBV28|.
TGTGCCAGCAGTATCTGGGACAGGACTTCCGAGCAGTACTTC
CASSIWDRTSEQYF
>.|TRBJ2-7|TRBV10-1|.
TGCGCCAGCAGTGAAAAAGGGCGCTCCTACGAGCAGTACTTC
CASSEKGRSYEQYF
>.|TRBJ2-1|TRBV3-1|few
TGTGCCAGCAGCCAGAGGGGGGCCGGGAATGAGCAGTTCTTC
CASSQRGAGNEQFF
>.|TRBJ2-5|TRBV6-1|.
TGTGCCAGTCTTAAAGAGACCCAGTACTTC
CASLKETQYF
>TRBD2|TRBJ2-3|TRBV11-2|few
TGTGCCAGCAGCCTCCGCCCGGGACTAGCGGAGAGCACAGATACGCAGTATTTT
CASSLRPGLAESTDTQYF
>TRBD1|TRBJ1-4|TRBV6-2/TRBV6-3|many
TGTGCCAGCAGTTACGCGGTCGGGACAGGGGACGAAAAACTGTTTTTT
CASSYAVGTGDEKLFF
>TRBD2|TRBJ2-5|TRBV3-1|.
TGTGCCAGCAGCGGACTAGTCGGGGAGACCCAGTACTTC
CASSGLVGETQYF
>TRBD1|TRBJ2-7|TRBV12-3/TRBV12-4|.
TGTGCCAGCAGTTTAACTGACAGGGGACCCTACGAGCAGTACTTC
CASSLTDRGPYEQYF
>TRBD1|TRBJ1-2|TRBV7-9|few
TGTGCCAGCAGCCAACAGGGGGCCTACTCTGGCTACACCTTC
CASSQQGAYSGYTF
>TRBD1|TRBJ2-1|TRBV7-9|.
TGTGCCAGCAGCTTAGCCGGGACAGGGGGGCATGAGCAGTTCTTC
CASSLAGTGGHEQFF
>.|TRBJ2-3|TRBV20-1|.
TGCAGTGCTAGAGTCCAAACTGGGCGCAGCACAGATACGCAGTATTTT
CSARVQTGRSTDTQYF
>.|TRBJ1-2|TRBV5-1|many
TGCGCCAGCAGCTCATCGGACAGCGTTGGCTACACCTTC
CASSSSDSVGYTF
>.|TRBJ2-5|TRBV20-1|few
TGCAGTGCTAGAGCGGGGACCCAGTACTTC
CSARAGTQYF
>.|TRBJ1-5|TRBV2|few
TGTGCCAGCAGTGGGTCAGGCAATCAGCCCCAGCATTTT
CASSGSGNQPQHF
>.|TRBJ2-3|TRBV27|.
TGTGCCAGCAAGAGTTGGAGGGACTTCAGGACGCAGTATTTT
CASKSWRDFRTQYF
>TRBD1|TRBJ1-6|TRBV27|.
TGTGCCAGCAGTTTAGGACAGGGGGCGGTTTCACCCCTCCACTTT
CASSLGQGAVSPLHF
>.|TRBJ2-5|TRBV12-3/TRBV12-4|.
TGTGCCAGCAGCTGGGGACCGACTTCGACCCAGTACTTC
CASSWGPTSTQYF
>.|TRBJ2-7|TRBV12-3/TRBV12-4|few
TGTGCCAGCAGTTCAGGGACACGAGCCTACGAGCAGTACTTC
CASSSGTRAYEQYF
>.|TRBJ2-3|TRBV18|few
TGTGCCAGCTCACCAAAACAGGGCACAGATACGCAGTATTTT
CASSPKQGTDTQYF
>.|TRBJ1-6|TRBV12-3/TRBV12-4|few
TGTGCCAGCAGTTTAGGTACACCTGGGCGAAATTCACCCCTCCACTTT
CASSLGTPGRNSPLHF
>.|TRBJ2-7|TRBV20-1|few
TGCAGTGCTGAAGAAAACACGAACTACGAGCAGTACTTC
CSAEENTNYEQYF
>TRBD2|TRBJ2-1|TRBV24-1|.
TGTGCCACCAGTGATCCCGGACAGAAGCGGGAGGGTGAGCAGTTCTTC
CATSDPGQKREGEQFF
>.|TRBJ2-7|TRBV15|.
TGTGCCACCAGCAGAGACAGGGGACTTGCCTACGAGCAGTACTTC
CATSRDRGLAYEQYF
>.|TRBJ2-1|TRBV20-1|few
TGCAGTGCTAGTGCGGGGTACAATGAGCAGTTCTTC
CSASAGYNEQFF
>.|TRBJ2-5|TRBV6-2/TRBV6-3|few
TGTGCCAGCAGTTACCTAGTGGGGGACCAAGAGACCCAGTACTTC
CASSYLVGDQETQYF
>.|TRBJ2-7|TRBV20-1|.
TGCAGTGCTAGACACAGGCACTCCTACGAGCAGTACTTC
CSARHRHSYEQYF
>.|TRBJ1-1|TRBV5-1|many
TGCGCCAGCAGCCCCAGACCACCGACAGGAGTGAACACTGAAGCTTTCTTT
CASSPRPPTGVNTEAFF
>TRBD2|TRBJ2-3|TRBV30|.
TGTGCCTGGACATCGGGACTAGCGGGAGCGGTTGATACGCAGTATTTT
CAWTSGLAGAVDTQYF
>.|TRBJ2-2|TRBV7-3|few
TGTGCCAGCAGCTTAGCTTTGGGACATTTCACCGGGGAGCTGTTTTTT
CASSLALGHFTGELFF
>.|TRBJ2-7|TRBV5-1|many
TGTGCCAGCAGCTTAGTCGCGGGATCCTACGAGCAGTACTTC
CASSLVAGSYEQYF
>.|TRBJ1-6|TRBV6-5|.
TGTGCCAGCAGTTTCCTACTCGCTTCGGGGTCACCCCTCCACTTT
CASSFLLASGSPLHF
>TRBD1|TRBJ1-1|TRBV5-1|many
TGCGCCAGCCGAACCGGACAGGACAGCTATATGAACACTGAAGCTTTCTTT
CASRTGQDSYMNTEAFF
>TRBD1|TRBJ1-1|TRBV12-3/TRBV12-4|.
TGTGCCAGCAGACCCGGGACAGGGGGCTTGACTGAAGCTTTCTTT
CASRPGTGGLTEAFF
>TRBD1|TRBJ2-1|TRBV4-3|few
TGCGCCAGCAGCCAAGAACAGGGGGGAGCTTTGTTCTTC
CASSQEQGGALFF
>.|TRBJ2-1|TRBV2|.
TGTGCCAGCAGCCGGAGGGCGGGTGAGCAGTTCTTC
CASSRRAGEQFF
>TRBD2|TRBJ2-2|TRBV27|many
TGTGCCAGCAGTTTACTAACTAGCGGGAGGCACGGGGAGCTGTTTTTT
CASSLLTSGRHGELFF
>.|TRBJ1-5|TRBV28|.
TGTGCCAGCAGTTTATTGTTGGAACAGTTCTGGCCCCAGCATTTT
CASSLLLEQFWPQHF
>.|TRBJ2-2|TRBV7-8|few
TGTGCCAGCAGCTGGGGACATCCTAGCACCGGGGAGCTGTTTTTT
CASSWGHPSTGELFF
>TRBD1|TRBJ1-1|TRBV20-1|few
TGCAGTGCTGCCGGAGGACAGGTGAACACTGAAGCTTTCTTT
CSAAGGQVNTEAFF
>.|TRBJ2-7|TRBV5-5|.
TGTGCCAGCAGCTCCTACACTCGGCCCTCCTACGAGCAGTACTTC
CASSSYTRPSYEQYF
>.|TRBJ1-2|TRBV4-1|.
TGCGCCAGCAGCATACAGGGAGGGAACTATGGCTACACCTTC
CASSIQGGNYGYTF
>TRBD1|TRBJ1-5|TRBV9|.
TGTGCCAGCGGGCGGGACAGGGGTACCAATCAGCCCCAGCATTTT
CASGRDRGTNQPQHF